These 32 T cell receptor beta chains originate from one sample sequenced in a study of blood T cell repertoires in COVID-19. Some clones are missing from TCRdb's copy, which holds only in-frame ones; the method was immunoSEQ multiplex PCR. The sample carries fewer than 250,000 clones, roughly 80% recorded once. Sequenced input: PBMCs or T cells enriched from blood (not recorded which). The source is a woman in her thirties or forties who had been exposed to COVID-19.

This clone showed up just a few times. The chain employs TRBV30 and TRBJ1-1, with 8 positions matching TRBD1. Germline V gene sequence: CDR1 GTSNPN, CDR2 SVGIG (reference sequence). The V and J ends lost 3 bases and 11 bases, in that order; junction bases with no gene match: 8. The CDR3 totals 12 residues. As DNA, the CDR3 is TGTGCCTGGAGACAGGGGGTCGAGGCGGCTTTCTTT. Translation: CAWRQGVEAAFF.

This chain joins TRBV30 and TRBJ1-4; TRBD1 might be the D (6 bases). Germline CDR1 and CDR2: GTSNPN and SVGIG (reference sequence). Trimming took 1 base from V and 4 from J, leaving 13 bases between them. This CDR3 has 15 residues. CDR3: CAWSGVTGGNEKLFF. Here the CDR3 DNA reads TGTGCCTGGAGTGGCGTGACAGGAGGTAATGAAAAACTGTTTTTT.

The chain recombines TRBV30 with TRBJ2-1; D is possibly TRBD2 (5 bases). V was trimmed by 3 bases and J by 9 bases, leaving 15 bases between them. The CDR3 sequence is 13 residues long. Germline-derived CDR1 and CDR2 are GTSNPN and SVGIG (reference sequence). The CDR3 nucleotides read TGTGCCTGGAGGGAAACCCTTGAGGGTGAGCAGTTCTTC. This sequence encodes CAWRETLEGEQFF.

The V gene is TRBV6-6, the J gene TRBJ2-5, with 9 bases fitting TRBD1. CDR1 MNHNY and CDR2 SVGAGI come from the germline V gene (reference sequence). CDR3 size: 14 residues. Trimming took 7 bases from V and 4 from J; bases not matched to a gene: 7. CDR3 nucleotides: TGTGCCAGCACCCGGGACAGGGTAGGAGAGACCCAGTACTTC. As protein: CASTRDRVGETQYF.

V usage is TRBV18 and J usage is TRBJ2-7, with 8 positions matching TRBD1. J lost 5 bases, V lost 3 bases, and 9 bases had no gene match. Germline loops: CDR1 KGHSH, CDR2 LQKENI. This CDR3 region has 15 residues. CDR3 in DNA: TGTGCCAGCTCACCCAGATCGGACAGGGTAAACGAGCAGTACTTC. It encodes CASSPRSDRVNEQYF.

The V call is TRBV7-9, the J call TRBJ2-2; perhaps TRBD1 as D (6 bases). This CDR3 is built from 15 residues. Per the germline V gene, CDR1 is SEHNR and CDR2 is FQNEAQ (reference sequence). The V and J ends lost 5 bases and 0 bases respectively, with 10 bases between them. CDR3 bases: TGTGCCAGCAGCCCAGGGGCAACGAACACCGGGGAGCTGTTTTTT. It translates to CASSPGATNTGELFF.

V usage is TRBV7-3 and J usage is TRBJ2-7; 9 bases agree with TRBD1. The CDR3 loop spans 15 amino acids. V shed 3 bases and J 6 bases; nucleotides not matched to a gene: 9. Germline CDR1 and CDR2: SGHTA and FQGTGA. The CDR3 bases are TGTGCCAGCAGCTTGGGGGACAGGGAAGGGGCCGAGCAGTACTTC. This encodes CASSLGDREGAEQYF. The whole variable domain, remainder taken from reference TRBV7-3 and TRBJ2-7, is GAGVSQTPSNKVTEKGKYVELRCDPISGHTALYWYRQSLGQGPEFLIYFQGTGAADDSGLPNDRFFAVRPEGSVSTLKIQRTERGDSAVYLCASSLGDREGAEQYFGPGTRLTVT.

J is TRBJ1-1 and V is TRBV21-1; the D segment call TRBD1 is taken from the table without a DNA check. TRBV21-1 counts as a pseudogene. The CDR3 runs 19 residues. The DNA of the CDR3 is TGTGCCAGCAGCAAAAAAGGGGGTCGGACAGGGGGTCGCCGCACTGAAGCTTTCTTT. Its protein product is CASSKKGGRTGGRRTEAFF.

The chain recombines TRBV5-1 with TRBJ1-1, with a weak D call TRBD1 (5 bases). The CDR3 extends over 13 amino acids. Trimming left V 4 bases short and J 0 bases short, with 7 bases between. Germline lookup yields CDR1 SGHRS and CDR2 YFSETQ. The DNA of the CDR3 is TGCGCCAGCAGCCAGGGCATGAACACTGAAGCTTTCTTT. Its protein product is CASSQGMNTEAFF.

The chain recombines TRBV13 with TRBJ2-2, with 8 bases that match TRBD2. Looked up from germline, CDR1 is PRHDT and CDR2 is FYEKMQ (reference sequence). CDR3 length equals 18 residues. V was clipped by 10 bases and J by 7 bases; unmatched bases: 23. CDR3: CATRPQPHGGGTVGELFF. CDR3 DNA: TGTGCCACCCGACCCCAACCTCACGGGGGGGGAACCGTCGGGGAGCTGTTTTTT.

V and J are TRBV20-1 and TRBJ1-1, with 8 bases that match TRBD1. Germline trimming cut 4 bases from V and 7 bases from J; bases unmatched to any gene: 2. The CDR3 contains 11 residues. Looked up from germline, CDR1 is DFQATT and CDR2 is SNEGSKA (reference sequence). In DNA form, the CDR3 reads TGCAGTGCTACCGACAGGGGTGAAGCTTTCTTT. It specifies CSATDRGEAFF.

V gene TRBV18 combines with J gene TRBJ1-2; D is unclear. Germline values: CDR1 KGHSH, CDR2 LQKENI. Trimming removed 3 bases at V and 0 bases at J, with 17 bases between. This CDR3 region has 17 residues. As DNA, the CDR3 is TGTGCCAGCTCACCGGGCCAAAATAGGCGAGCTAACTATGGCTACACCTTC. It specifies CASSPGQNRRANYGYTF.

The V and J genes are TRBV5-1 and TRBJ2-7; D possibly corresponds to TRBD1 (8 bases). The length of the CDR3 is 14 residues. CDR1 SGHRS and CDR2 YFSETQ come from the germline V gene. With 4 bases removed from V and 2 bases from J, the gap between germline ends came to 13 bases. The CDR3 spells CASSPGGQAYEQYF. The CDR3 region has the DNA TGCGCCAGCAGCCCGGGGGGACAGGCCTACGAGCAGTACTTC.

The V and J genes are TRBV5-8 and TRBJ2-1; D might be TRBD2 (6 bases). Per germline, CDR1 SGHTS and CDR2 YDEGEE. V lost 4 bases to trimming and J lost 4 bases, with 15 bases between them. The CDR3 length is 15 residues. The CDR3 here is CASSLGLAGYNEQFF. As DNA, the CDR3 is TGTGCCAGCAGCCTGGGACTGGCGGGGTACAATGAGCAGTTCTTC. Based on the CDR3 plus reference TRBV5-8 and TRBJ2-1, the full variable domain is EAGVTQSPTHLIKTRGQQATLRCSPISGHTSVYWYQQALGLGLQFLLWYDEGEERNRGNFPPRFSGRQFPNYSSELNVNALELEDSALYLCASSLGLAGYNEQFFGPGTRLTVL.

This chain connects TRBV28 to TRBJ1-4; 7 nucleotides agree with TRBD1. The CDR3 has 12 amino acids. The germline gives CDR1 MDHEN, CDR2 SYDVKM. V lost 1 base and J lost 13; bases outside the gene matches: 3. This chain's CDR3 is CASSLSTGPLFF. Written as DNA, the CDR3 is TGTGCCAGCAGTTTATCGACAGGGCCACTGTTTTTT. Combining the CDR3 with reference TRBV28 and TRBJ1-4 gives the whole variable domain DVKVTQSSRYLVKRTGEKVFLECVQDMDHENMFWYRQDPGLGLRLIYFSYDVKMKEKGDIPEGYSVSREKKERFSLILESASTNQTSMYLCASSLSTGPLFFGSGTQLSVL.

The rearrangement uses TRBV9 and TRBJ1-1; a weak D match, TRBD1 (6 bases). The length of the CDR3 is 15 residues. V was cut by 4 bases and J by 3 bases, with 16 bases left in between. Germline values: CDR1 SGDLS, CDR2 YYNGEE. CDR3 sequence (DNA): TGTGCCAGCAGCCCCCGAGGGGGGGGTGACACTGAAGCTTTCTTT. This sequence encodes CASSPRGGGDTEAFF.

The chain carries TRBV3-1 (or the pseudogene TRBV3-2) and TRBJ2-7; TRBD1 aligns across 8 bases. Germline CDR1 and CDR2: LGHDT and YNNKEL (reference sequence). CDR3 length: 13 amino acids. With V trimmed by 5 bases and J by 9 bases, 9 bases remained unmatched. The CDR3 sequence: CASSFKGQGWQYF. DNA for the CDR3: TGTGCCAGCAGCTTTAAAGGACAGGGCTGGCAGTACTTC.

V usage is TRBV6-2 or TRBV6-3 and J usage is TRBJ2-7; 10 bases are a match to TRBD1. The V gene end was trimmed by 5 bases and the J gene end by 6 bases; junction bases not matched to a gene: 13. The germline gives CDR1 MNHEY, CDR2 SVGEGT. The CDR3 is 16 residues long. The DNA of the CDR3 is TGTGCCAGCAGTAAAGAAGACAGGGGGCGAGGAGGCGAGCAGTACTTC. Translation: CASSKEDRGRGGEQYF.

This clone was counted once. The chain employs TRBV7-2 and TRBJ2-6; 7 bases align to TRBD1. The CDR3 length is 16 residues. V was clipped by 4 bases and J by 0 bases; unmatched bases: 3. Germline CDR1 is SGHTA and CDR2 is FQGNSA. The CDR3 sequence is CASSSTGSSGANVLTF. The CDR3 DNA sequence: TGTGCCAGCAGCTCGACAGGGAGCTCTGGGGCCAACGTCCTGACTTTC.

This clone was found once. The chain links TRBV27 to TRBJ2-1; weak D call: TRBD2 (6 bases). Deletions cut 4 bases from V and 6 bases from J, with 16 bases between. This CDR3 has 15 amino acids. CDR1 and CDR2 (germline): MNHEY, SMNVEV (reference sequence). As DNA, the CDR3 is TGTGCCAGCAGTTCCTCCGGGCTCGGGGGCAATGAGCAGTTCTTC. The encoded protein is CASSSSGLGGNEQFF.

The rearrangement links TRBV6-1 to TRBJ1-2; D is unresolved. Germline-derived CDR1 and CDR2 are MNHNS and SASEGT. The CDR3 spans 15 residues. V was trimmed by 2 bases and J by 4 bases, leaving 14 bases between them. This CDR3 is CASSELLAERYGYTF. For the CDR3, the DNA is TGTGCCAGCAGTGAACTATTAGCGGAGCGCTATGGCTACACCTTC.

The genes are TRBV5-1 and TRBJ1-1, with D possibly matching TRBD1 (5 bases). This CDR3 region has 13 residues. The germline V and J ends were trimmed by 4 bases and 6 bases, with 13 bases remaining between them. CDR1 SGHRS and CDR2 YFSETQ come from the germline V gene. CDR3 sequence (DNA): TGCGCCAGCAGCGCGGGGGTTGGCGCTGAAGCTTTCTTT. Its translation is CASSAGVGAEAFF.

The chain is built from TRBV25-1 and TRBJ2-1; 7 bases align to TRBD2. The CDR3 contains 14 residues. V trimming: 1 base; J trimming: 9 bases; junction bases outside the gene matches: 6. CDR1 is MGHDK, CDR2 SYGVNS, per germline. This CDR3 is CASSEWEGPGEQFF. Written as DNA, the CDR3 is TGTGCCAGCAGTGAATGGGAGGGGCCCGGTGAGCAGTTCTTC.

CDR3 protein: CASSLAGQGATDTQYF. The CDR3 nucleotides are TGCGCCAGCAGCTTGGCCGGTCAGGGGGCCACAGATACGCAGTATTTT. This chain connects TRBV5-1 to TRBJ2-3; 8 nucleotides align to TRBD1. The CDR3 is 16 amino acids. Trimming cost V 0 bases and J 2 bases; bases outside gene matches: 5. From germline, CDR1 is SGHRS and CDR2 YFSETQ.

This chain links TRBV7-9 with TRBJ1-1, with 10 bases matching TRBD1. The CDR3 spans 15 residues. Germline V CDR1 and CDR2: SEHNR, FQNEAQ (reference sequence). V lost 5 bases and J lost 6; bases outside the gene matches: 9. The chain's CDR3 is CASSRDRGLAAEAFF. In DNA, the CDR3 is TGTGCCAGCAGCCGGGACAGGGGCCTCGCGGCTGAAGCTTTCTTT.

The chain combines TRBV6-6 with TRBJ2-4; D is undetermined. The length of the CDR3 is 12 residues. V was clipped by 6 bases and J by 2 bases, with 5 bases between them. Germline assignment: CDR1 MNHNY and CDR2 SVGAGI (reference sequence). This CDR3 is CASRRPKNIQYF. The CDR3 region has the DNA TGTGCCAGCAGGAGGCCCAAAAACATTCAGTACTTC.

The chain recombines TRBV7-9 with TRBJ1-6; no clear D gene. This CDR3 is 14 amino acids long. Trimming pared 2 bases from V and 7 bases from J, leaving 9 bases between. CDR1 SEHNR and CDR2 FQNEAQ come from the germline V gene (reference sequence). In nucleotides, the CDR3 is TGTGCCAGCAGCTTAACGGCGGGGAATTCACCCCTCCACTTT. It specifies CASSLTAGNSPLHF.

This CDR3 reads CASSFSAGGGETQYF. The CDR3 nucleotides are TGCGCCAGCAGCTTTTCAGCGGGGGGAGGAGAGACCCAGTACTTC. This chain links TRBV5-1 with TRBJ2-5, with 9 positions matching TRBD2. The CDR3 sequence is 15 residues long. CDR1 and CDR2 (germline): SGHRS, YFSETQ. The V gene end was trimmed by 2 bases and the J gene end by 4 bases; junction bases not matched to a gene: 6.

This clone was found a few times. The chain employs TRBV5-1 and TRBJ2-3, with D uncertain. The germline V gene has CDR1 SGHRS and CDR2 YFSETQ. This CDR3 comprises 13 residues. V was trimmed by 0 bases and J by 2 bases, leaving 4 bases between them. CDR3 loop: CASSLDITDTQYF. The CDR3 DNA sequence: TGCGCCAGCAGCTTGGATATCACAGATACGCAGTATTTT.

The J gene is TRBJ1-3, the V gene TRBV6-1, with a possible D match to TRBD1 (5 bases). Germline lookup yields CDR1 MNHNS and CDR2 SASEGT. V was clipped by 2 bases and J by 6 bases, with 17 bases between them. This CDR3 has 16 residues. The CDR3 reads CASSEFGDPRENTIYF. The CDR3 DNA sequence: TGTGCCAGCAGTGAATTTGGTGACCCCAGGGAAAACACCATATATTTT.

A few counts support this clone. V and J are TRBV28 and TRBJ1-5, with 8 nucleotides matching TRBD1. The CDR3 has 17 amino acids. CDR1 is MDHEN and CDR2 is SYDVKM in the germline V gene. The V and J ends lost 6 bases and 6 bases, in that order; junction bases with no gene match: 16. The chain's CDR3 is CASSSHEGQGYVQPQHF. CDR3 in DNA: TGTGCCAGCAGCAGCCACGAAGGACAGGGTTATGTTCAGCCCCAGCATTTT.

In its sample, this clone was seen once. The genes are TRBV7-2 and TRBJ1-2; 8 bases line up with TRBD1. J gave up 6 bases and V 1 base, and 13 bases lay outside the gene matches. CDR1 is SGHTA and CDR2 is FQGNSA in the germline V gene. The CDR3 extends over 17 amino acids. The CDR3: CASSLGGMAGGADGYTF. The DNA for the CDR3 is TGTGCCAGCAGCTTAGGAGGCATGGCAGGGGGCGCCGATGGCTACACCTTC.